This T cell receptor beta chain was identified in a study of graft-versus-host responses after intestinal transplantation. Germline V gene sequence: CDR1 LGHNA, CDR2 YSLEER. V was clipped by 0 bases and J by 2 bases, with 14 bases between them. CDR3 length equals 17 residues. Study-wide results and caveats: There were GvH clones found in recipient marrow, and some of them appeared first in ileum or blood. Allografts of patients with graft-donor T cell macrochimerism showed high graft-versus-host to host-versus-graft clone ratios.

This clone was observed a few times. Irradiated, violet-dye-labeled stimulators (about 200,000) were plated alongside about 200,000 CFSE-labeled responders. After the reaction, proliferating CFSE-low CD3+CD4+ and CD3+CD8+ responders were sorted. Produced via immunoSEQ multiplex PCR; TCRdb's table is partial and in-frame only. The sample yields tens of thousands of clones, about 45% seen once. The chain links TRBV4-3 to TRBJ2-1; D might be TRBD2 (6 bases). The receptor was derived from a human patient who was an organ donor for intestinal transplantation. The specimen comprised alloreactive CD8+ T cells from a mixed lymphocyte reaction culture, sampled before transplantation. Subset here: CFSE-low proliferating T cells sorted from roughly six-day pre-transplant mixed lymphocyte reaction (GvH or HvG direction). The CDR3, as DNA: TGCGCCAGCAGCCAAGATTGGCCTAGCGAGGCCTACAATGAGCAGTTCTTC. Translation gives CASSQDWPSEAYNEQFF.